The clone carrying this TCR beta chain has ten or more counts. Specified time point: newly diagnosed GD, antithyroid drugs for less than 3 months. Isolated PBMC RNA provided the starting material for the TCR library. These data originate in a study of regulatory T cells in long-lasting Graves disease. HTBI primers from iRepertoire and Arm-PCR of CDR3 regions yielded the TCR beta libraries. TCRdb called the multiplex PCR reads again in MiXCR, with one record for every CDR3 protein. The sample records around 450,000 distinct CDR3 sequences, around 16% being singletons. This CDR3 is built from 15 residues. The V segment lost 4 bases and the J segment 5 bases; nucleotides outside the gene matches: 5. These data also formed part of another study, on T cells in Graves' hyperthyroidism and ophthalmopathy.

Sequencing was performed on peripheral blood mononuclear cells (PBMCs), taken at new diagnosis, from a patient treated with antithyroid drugs. The TCR comes from a middle-aged woman with Graves disease. The chain uses TRBV12-3 or TRBV12-4 and TRBJ2-5; 12 nucleotides align to TRBD2. The CDR3 nucleotides read TGTGCCAGCAGTTCTAGCGGGAGGGCCGGGGAGACCCAGTACTTC. Its protein product is CASSSSGRAGETQYF.